Listed below are T cell receptor beta chains from one sample, sequenced in a study of neurological immune-mediated disorders. TCRdb independently ran MiXCR on the 5' RACE reads; one entry per CDR3 protein. The sample has tens of thousands of distinct CDR3 sequences, around 3.1% seen once. The sequencing input was PBMCs. All receptors derive from a woman in her sixties with multiple sclerosis. Both conserved end residues are part of each CDR3.

v_gene	j_gene	CDR3aa
TRBV20-1	TRBJ2-2	CSARDSGVANTGELFF
TRBV27	TRBJ1-2	CAKERAHEEYGYTF
TRBV25-1	TRBJ2-7	CASSDPAGTQFYEQYF
TRBV5-1	TRBJ2-1	CASRRGGASYNEQFF
TRBV16	TRBJ2-2	CASSQSGQGTGELFF
TRBV20-1	TRBJ1-5	CSARESRGGYSNQPQHF
TRBV12-3/TRBV12-4	TRBJ2-1	CASIRTPGGEQFF
TRBV3-1	TRBJ2-1	CASSRKRGVSYNEQFF
TRBV7-6	TRBJ1-1	CASSLGTSEAGTEAFF
TRBV12-3/TRBV12-4	TRBJ2-7	CASSFGAGTNEQYF
TRBV20-1	TRBJ2-3	CSASSGFRGTDTQYF
TRBV20-1	TRBJ1-5	CSARTPAGYNQPQHF
TRBV5-1	TRBJ2-2	CASSLGGGNTGELFF
TRBV7-2	TRBJ1-3	CASSSDRGNTIYF
TRBV5-1	TRBJ2-6	CASSLAASGANVLTF
TRBV3-1	TRBJ2-3	CASSQTGTATDTQYF
TRBV3-1	TRBJ1-6	CASSRTTGAIGSTLNF
TRBV5-1	TRBJ2-3	CARWLAGARTDTQYF
TRBV2	TRBJ2-5	CASRQGMGETQYF
TRBV4-1	TRBJ2-1	CASRPTGGPARFSYNEQFF
TRBV3-1	TRBJ2-7	CASSQEGRRVGEQYF
TRBV24-1	TRBJ1-5	CATSEGFNQPQHF
TRBV18	TRBJ2-5	CASYDPLETQYF
TRBV27	TRBJ1-1	CASSFLLESTEAFF
TRBV4-1	TRBJ2-1	CASSQDLGGSYNEQFF
TRBV5-5	TRBJ1-3	CASREQGDYGNTIYF
TRBV20-1	TRBJ1-5	CSARAGDGQKAQHF
TRBV5-1	TRBJ2-7	CASSLDAGTGRGEQYF
TRBV7-6	TRBJ2-5	CASSPVRGETQYF
TRBV5-1	TRBJ2-5	CASSPGEPKETQYF
TRBV3-1	TRBJ2-4	CASSQQRGGIQYF
TRBV7-7	TRBJ2-5	CASSLVAGFETQYF
TRBV5-1	TRBJ2-1	CASSLGTTYNEQFF
TRBV20-1	TRBJ2-3	CSARDTRWGSLTSTDTQYF
TRBV5-1	TRBJ1-4	CASSPTGGGNEKLFF
TRBV20-1	TRBJ1-1	CSPYLGDSTEAFF
TRBV12-3/TRBV12-4	TRBJ1-1	CASSLGLGGTEALF
TRBV5-8	TRBJ1-5	CASSIQGIQPQHF
TRBV12-3/TRBV12-4	TRBJ2-5	CASKGNPKETQYF